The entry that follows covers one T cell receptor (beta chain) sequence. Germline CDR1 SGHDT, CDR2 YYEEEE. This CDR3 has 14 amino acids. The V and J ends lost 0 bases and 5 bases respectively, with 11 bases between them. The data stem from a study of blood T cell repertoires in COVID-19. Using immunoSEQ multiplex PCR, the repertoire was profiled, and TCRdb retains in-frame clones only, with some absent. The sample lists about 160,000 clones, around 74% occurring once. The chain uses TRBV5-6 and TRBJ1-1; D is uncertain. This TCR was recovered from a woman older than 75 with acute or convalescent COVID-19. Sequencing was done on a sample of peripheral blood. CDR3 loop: CASSLVQRNTEAFF. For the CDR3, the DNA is TGTGCCAGCAGCTTGGTACAGCGGAATACTGAAGCTTTCTTT.